These 30 T cell receptor beta chains share one sample of origin, sequenced in a study of blood T cell repertoires in COVID-19. Clones were read by immunoSEQ multiplex PCR, and TCRdb kept only the in-frame ones, dropping some. The sample has about 180,000 clones, approximately 80% seen once. The sample comprised PBMCs or T cells enriched from blood (not recorded which). Source of these receptors: a man in his sixties who had been exposed to COVID-19.

The chain employs TRBV12-3 or TRBV12-4 and TRBJ2-5, with 12 bases that match TRBD2. V lost 8 bases, J lost 5 bases, and 3 bases stayed unmatched. CDR3 length: 13 residues. Here the CDR3 DNA reads TGTGCCAGCCGACTAGCGGGAGTTGAGACCCAGTACTTC. Protein product: CASRLAGVETQYF.

This sequence joins TRBV3-1 (or the pseudogene TRBV3-2) and TRBJ2-1, with 8 bases lining up with TRBD2. CDR3 size: 15 residues. Per the germline V gene, CDR1 is LGHDT and CDR2 is YNNKEL (reference sequence). J was trimmed by 12 bases and V by 4 bases; bases with no gene match: 14. CDR3 sequence reads: CASSPGTSSLSGQFF. DNA of the CDR3: TGTGCCAGCAGCCCCGGGACTAGTTCTCTTAGTGGGCAGTTCTTC.

The J gene is TRBJ1-1, the V gene TRBV7-2, with 7 bases identical to TRBD1. Germline V CDR1 and CDR2: SGHTA, FQGNSA. The CDR3 has 14 amino acids. Trimming at V came to 1 base and at J to 7 bases, leaving 6 bases not matched to a gene. CDR3 sequence: CASSLVTRDSEAFF. CDR3 in DNA: TGTGCCAGCAGCTTAGTAACTAGGGACAGTGAAGCTTTCTTT.

The rearrangement links TRBV19 to TRBJ1-1; D unclear. V was trimmed by 1 base and J by 7 bases, leaving 16 bases between them. Germline V gene lookup returns CDR1 LNHDA and CDR2 SQIVND (reference sequence). CDR3 length: 15 residues. DNA for the CDR3: TGTGCCAGTAGTATAGGTGGTAGCAAGGTCGGTGAAGCTTTCTTT. Translating gives CASSIGGSKVGEAFF.

This chain uses TRBV4-3 with TRBJ1-1; TRBD1 is a possible D gene (6 bases). CDR1 is LGHNA and CDR2 is YSLEER in the germline V gene. This CDR3 region has 13 residues. V lost 6 bases and J lost 2, with 10 bases in between. The CDR3 loop is CASSQGRNTEAFF. For the CDR3, the DNA is TGCGCCAGCAGTCAGGGGCGCAACACTGAAGCTTTCTTT.

This clone has just a few counts. This sequence joins TRBV6-6 and TRBJ1-2, with D uncertain. Germline CDR1 and CDR2: MNHNY and SVGAGI (reference sequence). V was clipped by 5 bases and J by 2 bases, with 12 bases between them. The CDR3 runs 14 residues. Here the CDR3 reads CASSRSGSNYGYTF. The DNA for the CDR3 is TGTGCCAGCAGTCGATCCGGGTCCAACTATGGCTACACCTTC.

This sequence joins TRBV10-3 and TRBJ1-3; D is unresolved. Deletions cut 7 bases from V and 3 bases from J, with 13 bases between. The CDR3 runs 14 residues. CDR1 is ENHRY and CDR2 is SYGVKD in the germline V gene. CDR3 DNA: TGTGCCATCAACTCCGAGGCAAGTGGAAACACCATATATTTT. It codes for CAINSEASGNTIYF.

The genes are TRBV5-1 and TRBJ2-3, with unresolved D. The CDR3 has 16 residues. Germline CDR1 reads SGHRS; CDR2 reads YFSETQ. The ends were cut back, 1 base at V and 0 bases at J, with 12 bases in the middle. DNA for the CDR3: TGCGCCAGCAGCTTGCTCGTGGCAGTTAGCACAGATACGCAGTATTTT. Amino acid sequence: CASSLLVAVSTDTQYF.

This sequence joins TRBV27 and TRBJ1-6; 8 bases are shared with TRBD1. The CDR3 contains 14 residues. J was trimmed by 6 bases and V by 7 bases; bases with no gene match: 5. The germline V gene has CDR1 MNHEY and CDR2 SMNVEV (reference sequence). CDR3: CASTRQGTNSPLHF. The CDR3 bases are TGTGCCAGCACGAGACAGGGGACTAATTCACCCCTCCACTTT.

This chain uses TRBV14 with TRBJ2-7; 10 bases fit TRBD2. Trimming removed 2 bases from V and 3 bases from J; junction bases left unmatched: 4. Germline values: CDR1 SGHDN, CDR2 FVKESK. The length of the CDR3 is 15 residues. CDR3 sequence (DNA): TGTGCCAGCAGCCAAATAGCGGGAGGCAGCTACGAGCAGTACTTC. Translated: CASSQIAGGSYEQYF.

The chain links TRBV18 to TRBJ2-1; TRBD2 matches at 11 bases. The CDR3 spans 15 residues. The germline V gene encodes CDR1 KGHSH and CDR2 LQKENI. Trimming removed 2 bases from V and 8 bases from J; junction bases left unmatched: 5. The CDR3 loop reads CASSPNLAGGHEQFF. The CDR3 nucleotides read TGTGCCAGCTCACCAAACCTAGCGGGAGGACATGAGCAGTTCTTC.

J is TRBJ1-1 and V is TRBV12-3 or TRBV12-4; no clear D gene. Trimming pared 6 bases from V and 4 bases from J, leaving 12 bases between. The CDR3 sequence is 13 residues long. In nucleotides, the CDR3 is TGTGCCAGCAGCTTAAGGGAGGGCACTGAAGCTTTCTTT. It yields the protein CASSLREGTEAFF.

The chain is built from TRBV6-5 and TRBJ1-1, with 9 bases fitting TRBD1. The CDR3 covers 14 residues. With V trimmed by 7 bases and J by 2 bases, 5 bases remained unmatched. Germline V gene sequence: CDR1 MNHEY, CDR2 SVGAGI. As DNA, the CDR3 is TGTGCCAGCACCGAGGACAGGGGCAACACTGAAGCTTTCTTT. As protein: CASTEDRGNTEAFF.

The chain links TRBV9 to TRBJ1-1; D remains unclear. The CDR3 spans 14 residues. Trimming cost V 1 base and J 1 base, with 8 bases left between them. Looked up from germline, CDR1 is SGDLS and CDR2 is YYNGEE. This chain's CDR3 is CASSVHPGNTEAFF. CDR3 nucleotides: TGTGCCAGCAGCGTACATCCGGGGAACACTGAAGCTTTCTTT.

This clone showed up just a few times. The rearrangement joins TRBV29-1 to TRBJ1-3; the D is unclear. Trimming took off 4 bases at V and 0 bases at J, with 7 bases between the two ends. Per the germline V gene, CDR1 is SQVTM and CDR2 is ANQGSEA. The CDR3 consists of 13 residues. This CDR3 is CSVVANSGNTIYF. CDR3 coding DNA: TGCAGCGTTGTGGCCAACTCTGGAAACACCATATATTTT.

This chain joins TRBV28 and TRBJ1-5, with D possibly TRBD1 on 6 matching bases. From germline, CDR1 is MDHEN and CDR2 SYDVKM. V lost 1 base and J 8 bases, leaving 12 bases between the germline ends. This CDR3 comprises 14 residues. The CDR3 DNA sequence: TGTGCCAGCAGTTTATTTACCCAGGGGAAGCCCCAGCATTTT. As protein: CASSLFTQGKPQHF.

The rearrangement links TRBV27 to TRBJ2-7; the D gene is possibly TRBD1 (6 bases). This CDR3 has 13 amino acids. Trimming left V 7 bases short and J 1 base short, with 11 bases between. Germline CDR1 MNHEY, CDR2 SMNVEV (reference sequence). CDR3 protein: CASKARGSYEQYF. The CDR3 nucleotides read TGTGCCAGCAAGGCCAGGGGATCCTACGAGCAGTACTTC.

The genes are TRBV19 and TRBJ1-5; the D is unclear. The CDR3 length is 17 residues. The V and J ends lost 7 bases and 5 bases respectively, with 24 bases between them. Per germline, CDR1 LNHDA and CDR2 SQIVND (reference sequence). For the CDR3, the DNA is TGTGCCAGTACCGAAACTTTGGGAGGCGGGCGGGATCAGCCCCAGCATTTT. This codes for CASTETLGGGRDQPQHF.

The rearrangement uses TRBV27 and TRBJ2-3; 7 nucleotides align to TRBD2. Trimming cost V 7 bases and J 4 bases; bases outside gene matches: 14. This CDR3 is 16 amino acids long. Germline V gives CDR1 MNHEY, CDR2 SMNVEV (reference sequence). CDR3 in amino acids: CASTQRSAGVADTQYF. The CDR3 DNA sequence: TGTGCCAGCACCCAAAGGTCTGCGGGAGTAGCAGATACGCAGTATTTT.

This sequence joins TRBV23-1 and TRBJ2-1; D is perhaps TRBD2 (5 bases). TRBV23-1 is marked as an open reading frame, function uncertain. This CDR3 comprises 14 residues. The V end lost 6 bases, the J end lost 5 bases, and 14 bases lay between the germline ends. DNA for the CDR3: TGCGCCAGCAGCCTGGACTGTGCCGACAATGAGCAGTTCTTC. Translation: CASSLDCADNEQFF.

A single count supports this clone. The chain recombines TRBV7-3 with TRBJ2-5; TRBD2 aligns across 13 bases. This CDR3 comprises 16 residues. The germline gives CDR1 SGHTA, CDR2 FQGTGA. Trimming removed 5 bases from V and 5 bases from J; junction bases left unmatched: 8. The CDR3 DNA reads as TGTGCCAGCAGCCAGGATGGACTAGCGGGAGTTGAGACCCAGTACTTC. It encodes CASSQDGLAGVETQYF.

The chain has TRBV2 and TRBJ1-2, with a tentative D call TRBD1 (6 bases). The germline V and J ends were trimmed by 10 bases and 8 bases, with 20 bases remaining between them. The germline CDR1 and CDR2 sequences are SNHLY and FYNNEI. The CDR3 is made up of 13 amino acids. Here the CDR3 DNA reads TGTGCCAATACCAACAGGGATCGGCAAGGCTACACCTTC. It translates to CANTNRDRQGYTF.

The chain has TRBV5-1 and TRBJ1-2; unclear D gene. This CDR3 contains 17 residues. From germline, CDR1 is SGHRS and CDR2 YFSETQ. V was trimmed by 0 bases and J by 0 bases, leaving 15 bases between them. The CDR3 sequence: CASSLEWSTVANYGYTF. CDR3 nucleotides: TGCGCCAGCAGCTTGGAGTGGTCCACAGTAGCTAACTATGGCTACACCTTC.

The table lists this clone with a few counts. The CDR3 DNA reads TGTGCCAGCAGCTTACAAGGGGCGCCCACTGAAGCTTTCTTT. Encoded protein: CASSLQGAPTEAFF. The chain links TRBV13 to TRBJ1-1; perhaps TRBD1 as D (5 bases). CDR1 and CDR2 from the germline V gene are PRHDT and FYEKMQ (reference sequence). The CDR3 runs to 14 residues. V was trimmed by 2 bases and J by 4 bases, leaving 11 bases between them.

The J gene is TRBJ2-7, the V gene TRBV27; possibly TRBD2 for D (7 bases). The V gene lost 4 bases and the J gene lost 7 bases, with 23 bases spanning the gap. This CDR3 comprises 16 residues. CDR1 and CDR2 from the germline V gene are MNHEY and SMNVEV (reference sequence). The CDR3 DNA follows: TGTGCCAGCAGTTCCAGGGCGGGGGCAGGGCTGGGGGAGCAGTACTTC. Protein product: CASSSRAGAGLGEQYF.

The gene calls are TRBV2 and TRBJ2-6; 7 nucleotides match TRBD1. The CDR3 is made up of 14 amino acids. Germline V lookup: CDR1 SNHLY, CDR2 FYNNEI. J gave up 2 bases and V 5 bases, and 0 bases lay outside the gene matches. The DNA for the CDR3 is TGTGCCAGCAGTACAGGGGCTGGGGCCAACGTCCTGACTTTC. Amino acids: CASSTGAGANVLTF.

The chain recombines TRBV10-3 with TRBJ2-7, with D perhaps TRBD1 (6 bases). V gave up 2 bases and J gave up 6 bases, with 20 bases separating them. CDR1 ENHRY and CDR2 SYGVKD come from the germline V gene. This CDR3 spans 16 amino acids. DNA of the CDR3: TGTGCCATCAGTGAGGGGAGACAGGCCCAGTGGGGCGAGCAGTACTTC. Protein: CAISEGRQAQWGEQYF.

The CDR3 DNA is TGTGCCAGTAAAACTAGCGGGAGCAATGAGCAGTTCTTC. Its protein product is CASKTSGSNEQFF. The chain combines TRBV19 with TRBJ2-1, with TRBD2 identical over 11 bases. CDR1 and CDR2 from the germline V gene are LNHDA and SQIVND (reference sequence). Trimming at V came to 7 bases and at J to 6 bases, leaving 2 bases not matched to a gene. This CDR3 comprises 13 residues.

This clone was seen once. V gene TRBV6-5 combines with J gene TRBJ1-1; D uncertain. Per the germline V gene, CDR1 is MNHEY and CDR2 is SVGAGI. There are 13 residues in the CDR3. Trimming took off 2 bases at V and 3 bases at J, with 7 bases between the two ends. The CDR3 is CASSYVGDTEAFF. The CDR3 DNA reads as TGTGCCAGCAGTTACGTGGGAGACACTGAAGCTTTCTTT.

The chain recombines TRBV21-1 with TRBJ2-1; the D call in the table, TRBD1, was not verified against the DNA. TRBV21-1 is a listed pseudogene. CDR3 length: 14 amino acids. In nucleotides, the CDR3 is TGTGCCAGCAGCAAAGCGGGACAGGGCAATGAGCAGTTCTTC. This gives the protein CASSKAGQGNEQFF.